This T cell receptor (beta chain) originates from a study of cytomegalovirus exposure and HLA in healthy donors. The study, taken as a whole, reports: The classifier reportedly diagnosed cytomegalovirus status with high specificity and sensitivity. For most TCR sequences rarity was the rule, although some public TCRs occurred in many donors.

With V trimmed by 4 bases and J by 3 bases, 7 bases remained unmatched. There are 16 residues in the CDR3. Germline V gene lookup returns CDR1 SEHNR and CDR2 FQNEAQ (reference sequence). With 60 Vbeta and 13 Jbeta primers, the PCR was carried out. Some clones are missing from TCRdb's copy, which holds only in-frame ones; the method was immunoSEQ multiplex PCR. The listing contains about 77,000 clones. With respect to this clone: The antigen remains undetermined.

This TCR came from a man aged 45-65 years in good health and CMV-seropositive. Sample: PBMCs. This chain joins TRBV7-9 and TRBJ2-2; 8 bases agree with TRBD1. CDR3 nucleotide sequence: TGTGCCAGCAGCTCGCAGGGGGCAGGGTACACCGGGGAGCTGTTTTTT. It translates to CASSSQGAGYTGELFF.